This T cell receptor (beta chain) was recorded in a study of cytomegalovirus exposure and HLA in healthy donors. Findings of the study overall: That first-cohort TCR clusters tended to co-occur in the 95 to 150 validation repertoires was found in a later analysis. TCR beta chains numbering under 200 were designated cytomegalovirus-associated. Many donors shared some public TCRs, even though most TCR sequences were rare. The classifier was said to identify cytomegalovirus status with high specificity and sensitivity.

This clone was recorded once. Its matching antigen is unknown. Using immunoSEQ multiplex PCR, the repertoire was profiled, and TCRdb retains in-frame clones only, with some absent. The sample yields over 250,000 clones, 65% to 90% seen once. The source is a woman younger than 30 in good health and CMV-seronegative. The specimen was PBMCs.

CDR3 loop: CASSLGRLNTEAFF. Here the CDR3 DNA reads TGTGCCAGCAGCTTGGGGAGGTTGAACACTGAAGCTTTCTTT. J is TRBJ1-1 and V is TRBV5-6, with D unresolved. V was pared by 0 bases and J by 0 bases, with 6 bases between. Per the germline V gene, CDR1 is SGHDT and CDR2 is YYEEEE. The CDR3 sequence is 14 residues long.